This entry describes one T cell receptor beta chain. Its target is unknown. Brentuximab vedotin exposure varied among the patients, all of whom had relapsed after autologous stem cell transplantation. This sample is drawn from a study of PD-1 blockade in classical Hodgkin lymphoma. TCRdb keeps only in-frame clones here, not all; method: immunoSEQ multiplex PCR. There are 9,000 to 13,000 clones in the sample; less than 80% occur only once, and 8% to 13% lies in the top ten. Study-wide results and caveats: Unlike CD8+ TCR diversity, which did not rise significantly by C4D1, CD4+ TCR diversity did. Complete responders' baseline diversity resembled that of newly diagnosed patients. Reports described newly diagnosed patients as having lower baseline TCR diversity than healthy donors.

V gave up 0 bases and J gave up 0 bases, with 11 bases separating them. The CDR3 contains 15 residues. CDR1 and CDR2 (germline): GTSNPN, SVGIG (reference sequence). The sequence came from a human donor with classical Hodgkin lymphoma. The genes are TRBV30 and TRBJ1-2; the D is unclear. The source material was peripheral blood mononuclear cells (PBMCs), sampled at baseline. CDR3 DNA: TGTGCCTGGAGTGTATTCGTGGGAGCTAACTATGGCTACACCTTC. Encoded protein: CAWSVFVGANYGYTF.